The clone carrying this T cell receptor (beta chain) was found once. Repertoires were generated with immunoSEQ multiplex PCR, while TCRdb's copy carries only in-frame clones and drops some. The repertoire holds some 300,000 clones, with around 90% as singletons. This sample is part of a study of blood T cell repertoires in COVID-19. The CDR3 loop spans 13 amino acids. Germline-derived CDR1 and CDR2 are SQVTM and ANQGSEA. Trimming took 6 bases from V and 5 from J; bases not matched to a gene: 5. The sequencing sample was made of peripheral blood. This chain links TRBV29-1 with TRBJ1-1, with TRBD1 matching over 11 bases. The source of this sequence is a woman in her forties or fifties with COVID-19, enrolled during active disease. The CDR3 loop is CSVGDRGYTEAFF. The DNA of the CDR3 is TGCAGCGTGGGGGACAGGGGGTATACTGAAGCTTTCTTT.